These 26 T cell receptor beta chains originate from one sample sequenced in a study of blood T cell repertoires in COVID-19. Clones were read by immunoSEQ multiplex PCR, and TCRdb kept only the in-frame ones, dropping some. Of approximately 52,000 clones in the sample, about 88% were seen once. The material sequenced was peripheral blood. The receptor set was obtained from a man aged 60-69 years with active COVID-19.

This chain joins TRBV27 and TRBJ1-6; no clear D. Trimming removed 4 bases at V and 6 bases at J, with 19 bases between. The CDR3 totals 17 residues. CDR1 and CDR2 from the germline V gene are MNHEY and SMNVEV (reference sequence). CDR3 coding DNA: TGTGCCAGCAGTTCACGGGGAGGCGGCGCGGGTAATTCACCCCTCCACTTT. Protein sequence: CASSSRGGGAGNSPLHF.

The chain links TRBV4-3 to TRBJ2-3; a possible D gene is TRBD2 (5 bases). V was clipped by 1 base and J by 5 bases, with 13 bases between them. The CDR3 contains 15 residues. Per the germline V gene, CDR1 is LGHNA and CDR2 is YSLEER. CDR3 bases: TGCGCCAGCAGCCAAGGATCGGGCGGGCGAGATACGCAGTATTTT. It encodes CASSQGSGGRDTQYF.

The chain recombines TRBV5-4 with TRBJ2-7; D unresolved. V was clipped by 0 bases and J by 3 bases, with 13 bases between them. CDR3 length: 15 residues. Germline V lookup: CDR1 SGHNT, CDR2 YYREEE (reference sequence). As DNA, the CDR3 is TGTGCCAGCAGCTTGGCCGATAAACCCGGCTACGAGCAGTACTTC. This sequence encodes CASSLADKPGYEQYF. Together with reference TRBV5-4 and TRBJ2-7, the CDR3 gives the full variable domain: ETGVTQSPTHLIKTRGQQVTLRCSSQSGHNTVSWYQQALGQGPQFIFQYYREEENGRGNFPPRFSGLQFPNYSSELNVNALELDDSALYLCASSLADKPGYEQYFGPGTRLTVT.

This chain links TRBV28 with TRBJ1-4; the D gene is possibly TRBD1 (6 bases). The CDR3 spans 12 residues. From germline, CDR1 is MDHEN and CDR2 SYDVKM. The CDR3 DNA reads TGTGCTACACGGCGGGGGCGTGAAAAACTGTTTTTT. Its translation is CATRRGREKLFF.

This clone was seen a single time. This chain connects TRBV28 to TRBJ2-1; 10 bases align to TRBD2. V lost 10 bases and J lost 3; bases outside the gene matches: 6. In germline, CDR1 is MDHEN, CDR2 SYDVKM. The CDR3 runs 14 residues. CDR3 in amino acids: CATHSGRSYNEQFF. As DNA, the CDR3 is TGTGCCACCCATAGCGGGAGGAGCTACAATGAGCAGTTCTTC.

This clone was detected only a few times. The chain is built from TRBV24-1 and TRBJ2-3, with 13 nucleotides matching TRBD2. Looked up from germline, CDR1 is KGHDR and CDR2 is SFDVKD. The CDR3 has 21 residues. V lost 5 bases and J lost 4; bases outside the gene matches: 20. CDR3: CATSGTSGSQSKLVGADTQYF. In nucleotides, the CDR3 is TGTGCCACCAGTGGGACTAGCGGGAGCCAGAGCAAGTTGGTAGGAGCAGATACGCAGTATTTT.

This clone was observed a few times. The rearrangement links TRBV3-1 (or the pseudogene TRBV3-2) to TRBJ1-5; D ambiguous. This CDR3 has 15 amino acids. Between the trimmed V and J ends, which lost 4 bases and 7 bases, there was a span of 17 bases. CDR1 is LGHDT, CDR2 YNNKEL, per germline (reference sequence). CDR3 amino acids: CASSPGERDGQPQHF. The CDR3 nucleotides read TGTGCCAGCAGCCCCGGGGAGAGGGATGGCCAGCCCCAGCATTTT.

This sequence joins TRBV27 and TRBJ1-2; possible D gene TRBD1, 5 bases. Per germline, CDR1 MNHEY and CDR2 SMNVEV (reference sequence). V dropped 3 bases and J dropped 7 bases, with 12 bases sitting between them. The CDR3 sequence is 13 residues long. The CDR3 is CASSFSGTRGYTF. The CDR3 DNA sequence: TGTGCCAGCAGTTTCTCAGGGACTCGTGGCTACACCTTC.

The chain recombines TRBV20-1 with TRBJ1-4; no reliable D call. Germline CDR1 and CDR2: DFQATT and SNEGSKA (reference sequence). Trimming removed 5 bases from V and 8 bases from J, with 6 bases in between. This CDR3 comprises 10 residues. CDR3 coding DNA: TGCAGTGCTGAGAGGGAAAAACTGTTTTTT. Translation gives CSAEREKLFF.

The V and J genes are TRBV9 and TRBJ1-4; 7 nucleotides agree with TRBD1. The J segment lost 4 bases and the V segment lost 4 bases, leaving 7 bases of the junction unmatched. The CDR3 totals 15 residues. CDR1 and CDR2 (germline): SGDLS, YYNGEE. CDR3 nucleotides: TGTGCCAGCAGCAGAAATGGACAGGTTAATGAAAAACTGTTTTTT. It yields the protein CASSRNGQVNEKLFF.

This chain joins TRBV11-2 and TRBJ2-7, with D perhaps matching TRBD1 (5 bases). Germline CDR1 reads SGHAT; CDR2 reads FQNNGV. V was clipped by 0 bases and J by 7 bases, with 16 bases between them. This CDR3 comprises 15 residues. DNA for the CDR3: TGTGCCAGCAGCTTAGAAGGTCTCAGGGCAATTGAGCAGTACTTC. This gives the protein CASSLEGLRAIEQYF.

The rearrangement joins TRBV28 to TRBJ2-5; D call uncertain. This CDR3 spans 16 amino acids. V lost 5 bases and J lost 0, with 16 bases in between. CDR1 and CDR2 (germline): MDHEN, SYDVKM. The CDR3 loop reads CASSSPTRQNQETQYF. CDR3 DNA sequence: TGTGCCAGCAGTAGCCCGACCAGGCAGAACCAAGAGACCCAGTACTTC.

CDR3 loop: CATSRAGGNQPQHF. CDR3 DNA: TGTGCCACCAGCAGAGCCGGGGGAAATCAGCCCCAGCATTTT. The rearrangement uses TRBV15 and TRBJ1-5; D may be TRBD1 (5 bases). Trimming pared 1 base from V and 4 bases from J, leaving 8 bases between. CDR3 size: 14 residues. The V gene's germline CDR1 is LNHNV and CDR2 YYDKDF (reference sequence).

The genes are TRBV7-2 and TRBJ1-1, with 10 bases matching TRBD1. The germline gives CDR1 SGHTA, CDR2 FQGNSA. The CDR3 consists of 16 residues. With 3 bases clipped from V and 4 bases from J, the junction kept 8 bases outside the gene matches. Written as DNA, the CDR3 is TGTGCCAGCAGCTTGGTACCGGGACAGGGGTTCACTGAAGCTTTCTTT. It codes for CASSLVPGQGFTEAFF.

CDR3 sequence reads: CASSQFERTNYGYTF. In DNA form, the CDR3 reads TGCGCCAGCAGCCAATTCGAGAGGACTAACTATGGCTACACCTTC. The rearrangement uses TRBV4-1 and TRBJ1-2; D unresolved. This CDR3 has 15 amino acids. The germline CDR1 and CDR2 sequences are MGHRA and YSYEKL. Trimming took off 2 bases at V and 0 bases at J, with 10 bases between the two ends.

CDR3 sequence (DNA): TGCGCCAGCAGCTTGGGAGGGATCTCCTACAATGAGCAGTTCTTC. This gives the protein CASSLGGISYNEQFF. The chain carries TRBV5-1 and TRBJ2-1, with D possibly being TRBD2 (5 bases). V was cut by 0 bases and J by 0 bases, with 7 bases left in between. The CDR3 extends over 15 amino acids. Germline V gene data show CDR1 as SGHRS and CDR2 as YFSETQ.

This clone has just one count. J is TRBJ2-2 and V is TRBV6-4, with 8 bases matching TRBD1. V shed 6 bases and J 7 bases; nucleotides not matched to a gene: 7. Germline CDR1 is MRHNA and CDR2 is SNTAGT. This CDR3 contains 14 residues. The DNA for the CDR3 is TGTGCCAGCAGGAGGACAGGGATGTACGGGGAGCTGTTTTTT. It yields the protein CASRRTGMYGELFF.

The gene calls are TRBV4-2 and TRBJ1-2; 11 bases line up with TRBD1. J gave up 3 bases and V 2 bases, and 8 bases lay outside the gene matches. Germline CDR1 LGHNA, CDR2 YNFKEQ. This CDR3 is 17 amino acids long. CDR3 bases: TGTGCCAGCAGCCAAAAGGGTTCGGGACAGGGGGACTATGGCTACACCTTC. Residues: CASSQKGSGQGDYGYTF.

This chain connects TRBV24-1 to TRBJ2-1, with D maybe TRBD2 (7 bases). CDR1 is KGHDR and CDR2 is SFDVKD in the germline V gene. The V and J ends lost 3 bases and 5 bases respectively, with 16 bases between them. The CDR3 consists of 16 residues. CDR3 DNA: TGTGCCACCAGTGATCTGGCGGGGGACACTAACAATGAGCAGTTCTTC. It encodes CATSDLAGDTNNEQFF.

This clone was counted once. Other DNA sequences of this sample code for an identical CDR3. The V and J genes are TRBV2 and TRBJ1-2, with TRBD1 identical over 9 bases. Germline CDR1 is SNHLY and CDR2 is FYNNEI. The CDR3 extends over 14 amino acids. After removal of 6 bases from V and 4 bases from J, the junction contained 6 bases not matched to a gene. The CDR3 sequence: CASSDRQGGYGYTF. As DNA, the CDR3 is TGTGCCAGCAGCGACCGACAGGGGGGCTATGGCTACACCTTC.

The rearrangement uses TRBV7-9 and TRBJ2-7, with TRBD1 matching over 8 bases. CDR1 is SEHNR and CDR2 is FQNEAQ in the germline V gene (reference sequence). This CDR3 is 15 amino acids long. The junction had 15 bases not matched to a gene; V was cut back by 5 bases and J by 9 bases. The CDR3 reads CASSQGRDRLFGQYF. The CDR3 nucleotides are TGTGCCAGCAGCCAGGGACGGGACAGGCTGTTCGGGCAGTACTTC.

This sequence joins TRBV7-8 and TRBJ2-2; 9 nucleotides align to TRBD2. The CDR3 runs to 18 residues. V gave up 1 base and J gave up 6 bases; unmatched junction bases: 12. Germline V lookup: CDR1 SGHVS, CDR2 FQNEAQ. The CDR3 reads CASSLVRGVTSGSGELFF. The DNA for the CDR3 is TGTGCCAGCAGCTTAGTTCGGGGCGTGACTAGCGGTTCCGGGGAGCTGTTTTTT.

In DNA, the CDR3 is TGTGCCAGCAGCGCTAGCCGGGACACCATATATTTT. Its protein product is CASSASRDTIYF. The rearrangement joins TRBV9 to TRBJ1-3, with D unclear. Germline V lookup: CDR1 SGDLS, CDR2 YYNGEE. This CDR3 is 12 amino acids long. The V end lost 3 bases, the J end lost 8 bases, and 9 bases lay between the germline ends.

A few counts support this clone. The chain recombines TRBV20-1 with TRBJ2-5; D is unclear. The CDR3 contains 10 residues. Germline V gene sequence: CDR1 DFQATT, CDR2 SNEGSKA (reference sequence). The V end was cut by 3 bases, the J end by 5 bases, with 4 bases between. This chain's CDR3 is CSASEETQYF. CDR3 DNA sequence: TGCAGTGCTAGCGAGGAGACCCAGTACTTC.

This clone appeared once. V usage is TRBV6-2 or TRBV6-3 and J usage is TRBJ2-5, with D maybe TRBD1 (6 bases). V lost 5 bases to trimming and J lost 7 bases, with 14 bases between them. Germline V CDR1 and CDR2: MNHEY, SVGEGT. The length of the CDR3 is 13 residues. CDR3 nucleotides: TGTGCCAGCAGTACGGACAGCCGGGGGACCCAGTACTTC. Its translation is CASSTDSRGTQYF.

The table lists this clone with a count of one. J is TRBJ2-1 and V is TRBV28; D perhaps matches TRBD2 (6 bases). This CDR3 has 15 amino acids. V lost 6 bases and J lost 4, with 16 bases in between. CDR1 MDHEN and CDR2 SYDVKM come from the germline V gene. Here the CDR3 DNA reads TGTGCCAGCAGCCCCGGAGGGGTTCAATACAATGAGCAGTTCTTC. The encoded protein is CASSPGGVQYNEQFF. Full variable domain (rest looked up from reference TRBV28 and TRBJ2-1): DVKVTQSSRYLVKRTGEKVFLECVQDMDHENMFWYRQDPGLGLRLIYFSYDVKMKEKGDIPEGYSVSREKKERFSLILESASTNQTSMYLCASSPGGVQYNEQFFGPGTRLTVL.